This T cell receptor (beta chain) was identified in a study of vaccination effects on CD4 cells after COVID-19. CDR1 SNHLY and CDR2 FYNNEI come from the germline V gene. V lost 6 bases, J lost 3 bases, and 4 bases stayed unmatched. The CDR3 totals 14 residues. Whole-study findings and limits: Marked clonal contraction was seen late after vaccination (in both infection- and vaccine-induced clones).

Comments on this clone: Its antigen is not known.

Sequencing was preceded by expansion of antigen-specific CD4+ T cells with viral peptide pools in the ViraFEST assay. Investigators separated out CD4+ T cells once 10 days of culture had passed. The study found no prior SARS-CoV-2 infection in the vaccine recipients, who tested negative for nucleocapsid antibodies. The repertoire was sequenced with immunoSEQ multiplex PCR; TCRdb's copy has only in-frame clones and lacks some. The sample has roughly 42,000 clones, 70% to 85% seen once; the top ten hold 2.5% to 3%. Material: CD4+ T cells from PBMCs cultured with HCoV-NL63 spike peptides, obtained before COVID-19 vaccination. The TCR comes from a human donor who received a COVID-19 vaccine. This chain joins TRBV2 and TRBJ1-4; 7 nucleotides align to TRBD1. The CDR3 sequence is CASSRDSPNEKLFF. In nucleotides, the CDR3 is TGTGCCAGCAGCAGGGACAGCCCTAATGAAAAACTGTTTTTT. Full variable domain (missing parts from reference TRBV2 and TRBJ1-4): EPEVTQTPSHQVTQMGQEVILRCVPISNHLYFYWYRQILGQKVEFLVSFYNNEISEKSEIFDDQFSVERPDGSNFTLKIRSTKLEDSAMYFCASSRDSPNEKLFFGSGTQLSVL.